This TCR beta chain was recovered during a study of Tregs in tolerant kidney transplant recipients. Unstimulated regulatory T cells (CD4+CD25+CD127-), CD4+CD25- non-regulatory cells, CD4 and CD8 cells were FACS-sorted from thawed PBMCs. Sequencing used immunoSEQ multiplex PCR; TCRdb keeps in-frame clones, though not all of them. The sample's table shows 30,000 to 35,000 clones. This clonotype was obtained from a human donor who received a combined kidney and bone marrow transplant. The sample consisted of CD8+ T cells from blood, taken before the transplant.

This chain's CDR3 is CAWSGGRASGAGELFF. Incomplete CDR3 DNA: TGTGCCTGGAGTGGGGGCAGGGCCTCTGGGGCCGGGGAG. The chain carries TRBV30 and TRBJ2-2, with a tentative D call TRBD1 (5 bases). The sequenced fragment ends 3 residues before the CDR3 boundary, so the rest is inferred from the germline J gene. V shed 1 base and J shed 6 bases, with 18 bases lying between them. CDR1 and CDR2 from the germline V gene are GTSNPN and SVGIG (reference sequence). The length of the CDR3 is 16 residues.